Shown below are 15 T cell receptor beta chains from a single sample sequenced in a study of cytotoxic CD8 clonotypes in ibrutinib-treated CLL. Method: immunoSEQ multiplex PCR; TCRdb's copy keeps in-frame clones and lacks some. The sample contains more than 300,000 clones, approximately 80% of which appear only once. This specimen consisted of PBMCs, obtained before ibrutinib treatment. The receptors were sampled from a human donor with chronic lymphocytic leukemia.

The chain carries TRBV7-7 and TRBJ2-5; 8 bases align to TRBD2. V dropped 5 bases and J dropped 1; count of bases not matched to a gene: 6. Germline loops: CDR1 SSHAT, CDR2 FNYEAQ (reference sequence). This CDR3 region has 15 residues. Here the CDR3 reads CASSPAGGLQETQYF. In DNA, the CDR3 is TGTGCCAGCAGCCCGGCGGGGGGTCTCCAAGAGACCCAGTACTTC.

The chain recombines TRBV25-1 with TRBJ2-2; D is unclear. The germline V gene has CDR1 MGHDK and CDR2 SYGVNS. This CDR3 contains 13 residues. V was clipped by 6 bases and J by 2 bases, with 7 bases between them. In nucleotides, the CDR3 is TGTGCCAGCAGCTGGGGAAACACCGGGGAGCTGTTTTTT. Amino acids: CASSWGNTGELFF.

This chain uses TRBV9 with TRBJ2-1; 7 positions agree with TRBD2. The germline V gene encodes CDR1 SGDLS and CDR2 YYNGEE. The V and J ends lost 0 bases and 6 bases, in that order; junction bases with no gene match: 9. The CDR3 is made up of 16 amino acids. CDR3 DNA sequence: TGTGCCAGCAGCGTAGGGTGGAAGCGGGGAGTCAATGAGCAGTTCTTC. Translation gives CASSVGWKRGVNEQFF.

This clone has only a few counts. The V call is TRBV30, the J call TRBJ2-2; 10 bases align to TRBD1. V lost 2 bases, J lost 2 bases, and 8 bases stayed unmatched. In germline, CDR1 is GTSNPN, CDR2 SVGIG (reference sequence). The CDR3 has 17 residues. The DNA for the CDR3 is TGTGCCTGGAGTCCCCGGGACAGGGGCGGAAACACCGGGGAGCTGTTTTTT. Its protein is CAWSPRDRGGNTGELFF.

This chain's CDR3 is CASSQERPGQGKLFF. The CDR3 bases are TGCGCCAGCAGCCAAGAGCGGCCAGGGCAAGGGAAACTGTTTTTT. The chain joins TRBV4-3 to TRBJ1-4; possibly TRBD1 for D (5 bases). V lost 0 bases to trimming and J lost 11 bases, with 16 bases between them. The CDR3 loop spans 15 amino acids. Germline CDR1 LGHNA, CDR2 YSLEER.

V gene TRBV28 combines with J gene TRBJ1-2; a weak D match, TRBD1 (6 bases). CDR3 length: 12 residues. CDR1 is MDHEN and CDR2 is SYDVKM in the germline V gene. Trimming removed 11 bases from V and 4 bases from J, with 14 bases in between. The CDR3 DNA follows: TGTGCCGCCCACAGGGAAGGCTATGGCTACACCTTC. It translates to CAAHREGYGYTF.

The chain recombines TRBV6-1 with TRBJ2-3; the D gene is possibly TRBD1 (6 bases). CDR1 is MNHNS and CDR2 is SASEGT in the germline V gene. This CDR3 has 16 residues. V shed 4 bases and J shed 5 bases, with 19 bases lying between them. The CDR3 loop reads CASSALRLGALDTQYF. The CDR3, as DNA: TGTGCCAGCAGTGCCCTGAGGCTGGGGGCTTTAGATACGCAGTATTTT.

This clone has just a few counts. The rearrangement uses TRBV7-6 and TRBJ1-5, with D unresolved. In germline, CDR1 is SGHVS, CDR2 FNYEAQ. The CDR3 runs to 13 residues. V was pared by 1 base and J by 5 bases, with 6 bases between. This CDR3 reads CASSLVDYQPQHF. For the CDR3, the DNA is TGTGCCAGCAGCTTAGTGGATTATCAGCCCCAGCATTTT.

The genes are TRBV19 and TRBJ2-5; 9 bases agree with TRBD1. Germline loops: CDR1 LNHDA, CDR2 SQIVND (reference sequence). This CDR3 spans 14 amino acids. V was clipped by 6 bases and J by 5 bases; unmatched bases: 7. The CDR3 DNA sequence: TGTGCCAGTAGCCTCACAGGGGGCGGTGAGACCCAGTACTTC. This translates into CASSLTGGGETQYF.

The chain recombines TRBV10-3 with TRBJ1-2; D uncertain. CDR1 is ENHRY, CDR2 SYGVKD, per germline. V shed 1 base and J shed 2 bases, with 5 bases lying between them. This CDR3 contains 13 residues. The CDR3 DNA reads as TGTGCCATCAGTGAGTACACGAACTATGGCTACACCTTC. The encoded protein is CAISEYTNYGYTF.

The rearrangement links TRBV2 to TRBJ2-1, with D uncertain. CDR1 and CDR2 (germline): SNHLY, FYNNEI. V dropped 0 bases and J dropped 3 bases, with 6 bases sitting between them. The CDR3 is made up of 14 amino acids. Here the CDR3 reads CASSEANIYNEQFF. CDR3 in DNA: TGTGCCAGCAGTGAAGCTAATATCTACAATGAGCAGTTCTTC. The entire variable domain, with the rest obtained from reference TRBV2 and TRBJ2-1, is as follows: EPEVTQTPSHQVTQMGQEVILRCVPISNHLYFYWYRQILGQKVEFLVSFYNNEISEKSEIFDDQFSVERPDGSNFTLKIRSTKLEDSAMYFCASSEANIYNEQFFGPGTRLTVL.

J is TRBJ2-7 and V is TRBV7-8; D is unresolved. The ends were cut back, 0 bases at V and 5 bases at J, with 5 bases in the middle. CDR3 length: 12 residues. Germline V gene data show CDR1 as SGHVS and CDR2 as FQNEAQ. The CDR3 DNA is TGTGCCAGCAGCTTAGCGGCCCACGAGCAGTACTTC. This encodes CASSLAAHEQYF.

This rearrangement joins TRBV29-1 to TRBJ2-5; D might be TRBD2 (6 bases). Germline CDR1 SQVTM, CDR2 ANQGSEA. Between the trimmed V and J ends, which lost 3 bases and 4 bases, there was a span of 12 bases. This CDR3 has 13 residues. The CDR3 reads CSVDRGNLETQYF. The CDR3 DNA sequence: TGCAGCGTTGACCGCGGGAACTTAGAGACCCAGTACTTC.

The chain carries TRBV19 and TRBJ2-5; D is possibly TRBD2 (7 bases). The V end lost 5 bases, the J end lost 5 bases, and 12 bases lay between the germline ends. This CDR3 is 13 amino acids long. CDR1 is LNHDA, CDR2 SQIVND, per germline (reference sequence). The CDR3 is CASSEGEGETQYF. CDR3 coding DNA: TGTGCCAGTAGTGAGGGGGAGGGGGAGACCCAGTACTTC.

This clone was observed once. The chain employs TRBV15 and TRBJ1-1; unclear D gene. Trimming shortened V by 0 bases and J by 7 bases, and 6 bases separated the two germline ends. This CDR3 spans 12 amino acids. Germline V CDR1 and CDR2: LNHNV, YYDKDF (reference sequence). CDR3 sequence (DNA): TGTGCCACCAGCAGAGACGGTGGTGAAGCTTTCTTT. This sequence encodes CATSRDGGEAFF.